Reported below is one T cell receptor beta chain. Germline CDR1 reads SGHTA; CDR2 reads FQGNSA. V was pared by 4 bases and J by 2 bases, with 7 bases of the junction left unmatched. The CDR3 has 15 amino acids. Produced via immunoSEQ multiplex PCR; TCRdb's table is partial and in-frame only. The table has under 200,000 clones, about 83% seen once. The sample originates from a study of blood T cell repertoires in COVID-19. Turning to the study itself: PBMCs, B-cell-depleted T cells, or T cells provided the cDNA or gDNA that made up the material.

Clinical history as reported by participants underpinned cohort assignment. This receptor was identified in a man aged 40-50 years with acute COVID-19. This rearrangement joins TRBV7-2 to TRBJ2-7; TRBD1 aligns across 8 bases. The sample was PBMCs or T cells enriched from blood (not recorded which). The CDR3: CASSSGQAITYEQYF. In nucleotides, the CDR3 is TGTGCCAGCAGCTCGGGACAGGCGATAACCTACGAGCAGTACTTC.